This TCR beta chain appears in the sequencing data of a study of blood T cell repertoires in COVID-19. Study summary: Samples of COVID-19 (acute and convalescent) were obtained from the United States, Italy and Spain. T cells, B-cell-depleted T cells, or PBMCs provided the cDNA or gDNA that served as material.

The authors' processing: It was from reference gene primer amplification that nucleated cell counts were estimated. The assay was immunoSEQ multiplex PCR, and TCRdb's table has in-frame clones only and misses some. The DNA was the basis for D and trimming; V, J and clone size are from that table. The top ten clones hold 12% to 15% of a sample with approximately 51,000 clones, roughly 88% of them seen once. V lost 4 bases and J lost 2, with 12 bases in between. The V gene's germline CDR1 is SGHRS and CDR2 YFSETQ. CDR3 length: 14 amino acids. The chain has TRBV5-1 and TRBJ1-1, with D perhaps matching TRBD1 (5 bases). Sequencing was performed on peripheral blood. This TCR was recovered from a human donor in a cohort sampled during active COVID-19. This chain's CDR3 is CASSTGGTNTEAFF. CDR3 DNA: TGCGCCAGCAGCACGGGGGGAACTAACACTGAAGCTTTCTTT.